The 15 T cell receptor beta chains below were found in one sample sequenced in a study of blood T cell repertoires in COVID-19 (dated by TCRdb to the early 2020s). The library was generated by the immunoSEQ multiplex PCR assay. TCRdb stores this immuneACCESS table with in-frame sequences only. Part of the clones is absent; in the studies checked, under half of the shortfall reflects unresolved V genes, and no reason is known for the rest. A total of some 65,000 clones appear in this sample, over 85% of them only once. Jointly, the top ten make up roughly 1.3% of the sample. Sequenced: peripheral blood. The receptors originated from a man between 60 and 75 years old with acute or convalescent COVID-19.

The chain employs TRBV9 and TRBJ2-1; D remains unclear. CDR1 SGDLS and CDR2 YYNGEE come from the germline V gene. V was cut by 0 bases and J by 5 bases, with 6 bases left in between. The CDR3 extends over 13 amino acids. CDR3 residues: CASSVVVDNEQFF. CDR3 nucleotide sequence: TGTGCCAGCAGCGTAGTTGTAGACAATGAGCAGTTCTTC.

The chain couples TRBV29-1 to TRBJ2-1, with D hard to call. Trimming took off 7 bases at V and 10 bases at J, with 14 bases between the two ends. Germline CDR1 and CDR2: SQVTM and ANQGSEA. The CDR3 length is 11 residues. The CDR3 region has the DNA TGCAGCGCCTCCAAAGAACGGGAGCAGTTCTTC. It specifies CSASKEREQFF.

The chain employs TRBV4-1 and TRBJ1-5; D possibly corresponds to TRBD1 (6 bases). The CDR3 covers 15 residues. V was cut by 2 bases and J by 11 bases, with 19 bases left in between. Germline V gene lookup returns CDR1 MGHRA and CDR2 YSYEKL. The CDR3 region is CASSQSTGTGTSQHF. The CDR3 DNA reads TGCGCCAGCAGCCAAAGCACAGGGACCGGGACGTCCCAGCATTTT.

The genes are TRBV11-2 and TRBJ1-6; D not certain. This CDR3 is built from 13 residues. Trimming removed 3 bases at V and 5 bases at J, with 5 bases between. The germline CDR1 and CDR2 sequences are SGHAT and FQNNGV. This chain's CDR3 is CASSFTDNSPLHF. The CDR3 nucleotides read TGTGCCAGCAGCTTCACGGATAATTCACCCCTCCACTTT.

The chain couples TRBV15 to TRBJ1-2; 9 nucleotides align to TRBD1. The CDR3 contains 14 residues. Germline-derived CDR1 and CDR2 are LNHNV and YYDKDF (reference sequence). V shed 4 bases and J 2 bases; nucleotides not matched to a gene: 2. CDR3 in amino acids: CATSIGQGNYGYTF. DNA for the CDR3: TGTGCCACCAGCATCGGACAGGGGAACTATGGCTACACCTTC.

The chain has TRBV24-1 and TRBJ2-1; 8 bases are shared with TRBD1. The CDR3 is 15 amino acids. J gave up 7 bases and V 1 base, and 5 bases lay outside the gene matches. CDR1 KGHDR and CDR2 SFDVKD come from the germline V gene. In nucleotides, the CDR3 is TGTGCCACCAGTGATTTCGGACAGGGTCGAAATGAGCAGTTCTTC. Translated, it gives CATSDFGQGRNEQFF.

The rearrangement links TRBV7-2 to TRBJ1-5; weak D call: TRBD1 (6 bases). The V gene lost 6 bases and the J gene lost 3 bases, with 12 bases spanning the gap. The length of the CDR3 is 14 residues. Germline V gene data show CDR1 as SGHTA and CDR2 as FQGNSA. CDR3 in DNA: TGTGCCAGCAGGCCGGACAGCTTCAATCAGCCCCAGCATTTT. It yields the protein CASRPDSFNQPQHF.

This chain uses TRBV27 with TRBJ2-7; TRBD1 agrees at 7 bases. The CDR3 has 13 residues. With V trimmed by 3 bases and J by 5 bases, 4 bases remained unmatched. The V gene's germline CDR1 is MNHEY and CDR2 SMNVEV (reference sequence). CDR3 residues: CASSFRQGHEQYF. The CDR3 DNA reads TGTGCCAGCAGTTTCCGACAGGGCCACGAGCAGTACTTC.

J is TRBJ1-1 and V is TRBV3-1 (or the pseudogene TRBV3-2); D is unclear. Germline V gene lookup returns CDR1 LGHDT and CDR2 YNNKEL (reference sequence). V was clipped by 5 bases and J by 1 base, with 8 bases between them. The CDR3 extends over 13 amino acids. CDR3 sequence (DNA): TGTGCCAGCAGCGCTCGACAGAACACTGAAGCTTTCTTT. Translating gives CASSARQNTEAFF.

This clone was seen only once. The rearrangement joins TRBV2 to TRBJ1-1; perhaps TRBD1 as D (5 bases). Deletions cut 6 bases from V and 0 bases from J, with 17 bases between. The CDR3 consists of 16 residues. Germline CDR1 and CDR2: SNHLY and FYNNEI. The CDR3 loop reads CASRGAHEEMNTEAFF. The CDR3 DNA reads TGTGCCAGCAGAGGGGCCCACGAGGAGATGAACACTGAAGCTTTCTTT.

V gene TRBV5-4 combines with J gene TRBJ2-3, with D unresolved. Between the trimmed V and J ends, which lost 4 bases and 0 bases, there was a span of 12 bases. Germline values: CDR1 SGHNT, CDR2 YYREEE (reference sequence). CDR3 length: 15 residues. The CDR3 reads CASSPGLLSTDTQYF. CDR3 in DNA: TGTGCCAGCAGCCCTGGGCTCCTTAGCACAGATACGCAGTATTTT. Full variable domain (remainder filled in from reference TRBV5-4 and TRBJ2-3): ETGVTQSPTHLIKTRGQQVTLRCSSQSGHNTVSWYQQALGQGPQFIFQYYREEENGRGNFPPRFSGLQFPNYSSELNVNALELDDSALYLCASSPGLLSTDTQYFGPGTRLTVL.

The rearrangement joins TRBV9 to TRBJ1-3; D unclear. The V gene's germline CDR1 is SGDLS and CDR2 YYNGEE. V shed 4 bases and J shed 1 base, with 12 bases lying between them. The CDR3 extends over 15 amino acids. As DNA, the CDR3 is TGTGCCAGCAGCCAATTGGGCCTTTCTGGAAACACCATATATTTT. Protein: CASSQLGLSGNTIYF.

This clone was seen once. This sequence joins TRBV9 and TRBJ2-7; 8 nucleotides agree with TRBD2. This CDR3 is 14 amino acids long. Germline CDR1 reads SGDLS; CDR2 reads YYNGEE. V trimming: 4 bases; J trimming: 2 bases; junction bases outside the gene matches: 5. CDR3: CASSPRGGAYEQYF. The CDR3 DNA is TGTGCCAGCAGCCCCCGGGGGGGGGCCTACGAGCAGTACTTC.

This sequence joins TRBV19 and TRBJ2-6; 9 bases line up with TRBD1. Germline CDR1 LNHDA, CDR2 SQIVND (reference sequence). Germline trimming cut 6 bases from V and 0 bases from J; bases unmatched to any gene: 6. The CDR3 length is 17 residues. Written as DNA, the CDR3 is TGTGCCAGTAGGTCCGGGACAGGGTCCTCTGGGGCCAACGTCCTGACTTTC. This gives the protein CASRSGTGSSGANVLTF.

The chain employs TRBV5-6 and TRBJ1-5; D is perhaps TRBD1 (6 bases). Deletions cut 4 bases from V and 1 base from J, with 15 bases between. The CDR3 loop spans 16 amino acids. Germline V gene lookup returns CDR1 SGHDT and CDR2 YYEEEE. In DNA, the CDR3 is TGTGCCAGCAGCATTGGTTGGGGGCGAAGCAATCAGCCCCAGCATTTT. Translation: CASSIGWGRSNQPQHF. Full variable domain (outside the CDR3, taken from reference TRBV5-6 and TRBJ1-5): DAGVTQSPTHLIKTRGQQVTLRCSPKSGHDTVSWYQQALGQGPQFIFQYYEEEERQRGNFPDRFSGHQFPNYSSELNVNALLLGDSALYLCASSIGWGRSNQPQHFGDGTRLSIL.